This TCR beta chain stems from a study of a mutant IDH1 vaccine in newly diagnosed glioma. Study overall: Treated individuals were about 62% male and about 38% female, averaging about 40 years of age. Before enrollment, the patients had been treated with radiotherapy alone, temozolomide alone, or both together. Most of them had received both.

The assay was immunoSEQ multiplex PCR, and TCRdb's table has in-frame clones only and misses some. There are 30,000 to 40,000 clones in the sample; approximately 78% occur only once, and roughly 9% lies in the top ten. Germline V lookup: CDR1 SGHNT, CDR2 YYREEE (reference sequence). The CDR3 loop spans 18 amino acids. V shed 4 bases and J 1 base; nucleotides not matched to a gene: 7. Points on this clone: What it binds is unknown.

Broader study findings: A vaccine-induced immune response developed in about 93% of the patients.

Time point of the sample: baseline, week 1 (first vaccination visit). Treatment denoted: pre-vaccination baseline after standard-of-care therapy. The astrocytomas were IDH1-mutant, ATRX-negative, and WHO grade 3 or 4. The rearrangement uses TRBV5-4 and TRBJ2-1; 14 nucleotides match TRBD2. This TCR derives from a man in his forties or fifties with glioma. Some clones in this sample may be carry-over from other donors' samples. Source: PBMCs, taken from a glioma patient treated with radiotherapy, temozolomide or both. The CDR3, as DNA: TGTGCCAGCAGCCCACGACTAGCGGGGGGGAGGTCCTACAATGAGCAGTTCTTC. Protein: CASSPRLAGGRSYNEQFF.